These T cell receptor beta chains were read from a single sample in a study of blood T cell repertoires in COVID-19. Measured with immunoSEQ multiplex PCR; TCRdb has only the in-frame clones, and not every one. The repertoire holds tens of thousands of clones, with about 86% as singletons. Sequences were obtained from peripheral blood. The receptors stem from a man in his forties or fifties with acute or convalescent COVID-19. CDR3s include the opening cysteine and the closing phenylalanine or tryptophan. Fields, in order: CDR3 length, D gene, J gene, V gene, clone size, CDR3 protein, CDR3 DNA. The D gene is left open where the match is weak. Clone sizes are given selectively: once, few, many, or a class where the clone is expanded.

>17|TRBD1|TRBJ1-4|TRBV11-2|NA
CASSLGGTGVANEKLFF
TGTGCCAGCAGCTTAGGAGGTACAGGGGTAGCTAATGAAAAACTGTTTTTT
>12|NA|TRBJ2-4|TRBV11-2|NA
CASSSAENIQYF
TGTGCCAGCAGCTCGGCGGAAAACATTCAGTACTTC
>13|NA|TRBJ2-7|TRBV5-5|NA
CASSKGSFYEQYF
TGTGCCAGCAGTAAGGGGTCGTTCTACGAGCAGTACTTC
>13|NA|TRBJ1-1|TRBV19|once
CASSIRQGTEAFF
TGTGCCAGTAGTATCCGGCAGGGGACTGAAGCTTTCTTT
>17|NA|TRBJ1-5|TRBV2|few
CASSERGPDRFNQPQHF
TGTGCCAGCAGTGAACGTGGGCCCGACAGGTTCAATCAGCCCCAGCATTTT
>18|TRBD2|TRBJ2-1|TRBV7-9|NA
CASSLARRGREDNNDQFF
TGTGCCAGCAGCTTAGCCAGGAGAGGTCGGGAGGACAACAATGATCAGTTCTTC
>16|NA|TRBJ1-6|TRBV6-6|once
CASSTPQGGIYSPLHF
TGTGCCAGCAGCACCCCGCAGGGCGGCATTTATTCACCCCTCCACTTT
>14|TRBD2|TRBJ2-2|TRBV11-2|NA
CASSLVLAGGKLFF
TGTGCCAGCAGCTTAGTATTGGCGGGGGGGAAGCTGTTTTTT
>13|TRBD1|TRBJ1-1|TRBV29-1|NA
CSVAGQGGAEAFF
TGCAGCGTCGCGGGACAGGGTGGCGCTGAAGCTTTCTTT
>17|TRBD1|TRBJ2-2|TRBV10-3|NA
CAISGGQGGANTGELFF
TGTGCCATCAGTGGGGGACAGGGGGGAGCGAACACCGGGGAGCTGTTTTTT
>18|TRBD2|TRBJ2-2|TRBV10-2|NA
CASREPGLAGSNTGELFF
TGCGCCAGCAGAGAACCGGGACTAGCGGGGAGCAACACCGGGGAGCTGTTTTTT
>13|NA|TRBJ1-5|TRBV12-3/TRBV12-4|NA
CASSLNSNQPQHF
TGTGCCAGCAGTTTAAACTCCAATCAGCCCCAGCATTTT
>13|NA|TRBJ2-1|TRBV11-2|once
CASSLQGGNEQFF
TGTGCCAGCAGCTTGCAGGGTGGAAATGAGCAGTTCTTC
>17|TRBD2|TRBJ2-2|TRBV3-1/TRBV3-2|NA
CASSQGLAGGLTGELFF
TGTGCCAGCAGCCAAGGACTAGCGGGGGGATTGACCGGGGAGCTGTTTTTT
>13|TRBD1|TRBJ1-2|TRBV18|NA
CASSGTGSYGYTF
TGTGCCAGCTCGGGGACAGGGAGCTATGGCTACACCTTC
>14|TRBD1|TRBJ1-2|TRBV6-6|NA
CASSYSTGRYGYTF
TGTGCCAGCAGTTACTCGACAGGGCGCTATGGCTACACCTTC
>18|TRBD1|TRBJ1-3|TRBV6-1|NA
CASSESGGDLISGNTIYF
TGTGCCAGCAGTGAATCAGGGGGCGATTTAATCTCTGGAAACACCATATATTTT
>15|TRBD2|TRBJ2-5|TRBV18|NA
CASSPDAGGQETQYF
TGTGCCAGCTCACCAGATGCGGGGGGGCAAGAGACCCAGTACTTC
>16|TRBD1|TRBJ2-5|TRBV7-2|NA
CASSRFRTGSRETQYF
TGTGCCAGCAGCCGTTTCAGGACAGGGAGTAGGGAGACCCAGTACTTC
>14|TRBD2|TRBJ2-7|TRBV4-1|few
CASSQVAGTYEQYF
TGCGCCAGCAGCCAAGTAGCGGGTACTTACGAGCAGTACTTC
>14|NA|TRBJ2-7|TRBV18|NA
CASSPPSGSYEQYF
TGTGCCAGCTCACCACCGTCAGGGTCGTACGAGCAGTACTTC
>14|TRBD2|TRBJ2-7|TRBV2|NA
CASSEGFGEGYPGF
TGTGCCAGCAGTGAAGGTTTTGGGGAGGGTTACCCTGGCTTC
>15|NA|TRBJ2-3|TRBV5-1|once
CASSLLAAGTDTQYF
TGCGCCAGCAGCTTGTTGGCGGCGGGGACAGATACGCAGTATTTT
>12|NA|TRBJ2-1|TRBV13|NA
CASSDVGGEQFF
TGTGCCAGCAGCGACGTGGGGGGTGAGCAGTTCTTC
>19|NA|TRBJ1-6|TRBV4-1|few
CASSQVYWASSSYNSPLHF
TGCGCCAGCAGCCAAGTTTACTGGGCGTCCAGCTCCTATAATTCACCCCTCCACTTT
>14|TRBD1|TRBJ1-2|TRBV9|NA
CASSARTGEGGYTF
TGTGCCAGCAGCGCAAGGACAGGGGAGGGTGGCTACACCTTC
>15|NA|TRBJ1-2|TRBV10-3|NA
CAIKAGDSIYYSYTF
TGTGCCATCAAGGCCGGGGACTCGATCTACTATAGCTACACCTTC
>17|TRBD2|TRBJ2-7|TRBV5-6|NA
CASSQGLLGGRTYEQYF
TGTGCCAGCAGCCAAGGACTCTTGGGGGGGAGAACCTACGAGCAGTACTTC
>14|NA|TRBJ1-1|TRBV6-5|once
CASSYSAGNTEAFF
TGTGCCAGCAGTTACTCTGCGGGCAACACTGAAGCTTTCTTT
>15|TRBD2|TRBJ2-1|TRBV27|NA
CASSLPGGGHNEQFF
TGTGCCAGCAGTTTGCCCGGGGGGGGACACAATGAGCAGTTCTTC
>14|TRBD2|TRBJ2-1|TRBV19|once
CASSIGTSTNEQFF
TGTGCCAGTAGTATCGGGACTAGCACTAATGAGCAGTTCTTC
>12|NA|TRBJ2-1|TRBV5-1|NA
CASNRGGNEQFF
TGCGCCAGCAACCGAGGGGGCAATGAGCAGTTCTTC
>15|NA|TRBJ1-3|TRBV5-1|once
CASSLGSGDGNTIYF
TGCGCCAGCAGCTTGGGGTCAGGGGACGGAAACACCATATATTTT
>13|NA|TRBJ1-1|TRBV2|NA
CASSVGALTEAFF
TGTGCCAGCAGTGTGGGCGCCCTAACTGAAGCTTTCTTT
>14|NA|TRBJ1-2|TRBV30|once
CAWSSQTGNGGYTF
TGTGCCTGGAGCTCTCAGACAGGCAACGGCGGCTACACCTTC
>14|NA|TRBJ1-1|TRBV21-1|NA
CASSKGEWDTEAFF
TGTGCCAGCAGCAAAGGGGAGTGGGACACTGAAGCTTTCTTT
>22|NA|TRBJ1-1|TRBV4-1|NA
CASSQDPRFNLRTVQSNTEAFF
TGCGCCAGCAGCCAAGATCCACGCTTCAATTTAAGGACAGTTCAATCAAACACTGAAGCTTTCTTT
>13|NA|TRBJ1-1|TRBV9|NA
CASSLLGSTEAFF
TGTGCCAGCAGCCTCCTCGGGTCCACTGAAGCTTTCTTT
>16|TRBD2|TRBJ2-1|TRBV7-9|NA
CASSPRGLAGDHEQFF
TGTGCCAGCAGCCCTAGAGGTCTAGCGGGAGACCATGAGCAGTTCTTC
>15|NA|TRBJ2-2|TRBV2|NA
CASSQTRAATGELFF
TGTGCCAGCAGCCAAACGCGGGCGGCCACCGGGGAGCTGTTTTTT
>15|TRBD2|TRBJ2-3|TRBV5-1|NA
CASSLGTSNVDTQYF
TGCGCCAGCAGCTTGGGGACTAGCAATGTGGATACGCAGTATTTT
>15|TRBD2|TRBJ2-3|TRBV6-4|NA
CASSEWASGGYTQYF
TGTGCCAGCAGTGAGTGGGCTAGCGGGGGTTATACGCAGTATTTT